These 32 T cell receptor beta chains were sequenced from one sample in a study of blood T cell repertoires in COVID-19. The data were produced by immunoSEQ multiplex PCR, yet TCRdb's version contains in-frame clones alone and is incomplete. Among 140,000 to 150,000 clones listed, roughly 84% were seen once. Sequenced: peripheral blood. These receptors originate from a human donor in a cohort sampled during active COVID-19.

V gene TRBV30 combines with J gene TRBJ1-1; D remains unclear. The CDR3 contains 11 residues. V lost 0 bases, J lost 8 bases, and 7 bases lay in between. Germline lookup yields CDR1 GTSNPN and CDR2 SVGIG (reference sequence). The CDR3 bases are TGTGCCTGGAGTGTTTTGACAGAAGCTTTCTTT. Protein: CAWSVLTEAFF.

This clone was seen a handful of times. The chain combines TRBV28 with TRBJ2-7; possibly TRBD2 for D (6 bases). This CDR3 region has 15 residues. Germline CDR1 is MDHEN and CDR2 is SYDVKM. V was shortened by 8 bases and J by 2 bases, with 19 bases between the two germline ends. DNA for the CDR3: TGTGCCAGCGCGGGTCCGGGGGATACCCCCTACGAGCAGTACTTC. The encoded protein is CASAGPGDTPYEQYF.

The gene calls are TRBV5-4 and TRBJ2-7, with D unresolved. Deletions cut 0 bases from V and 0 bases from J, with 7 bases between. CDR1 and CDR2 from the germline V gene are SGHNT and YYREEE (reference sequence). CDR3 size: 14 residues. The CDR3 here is CASSLEGGSYEQYF. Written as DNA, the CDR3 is TGTGCCAGCAGCTTGGAAGGCGGCTCCTACGAGCAGTACTTC.

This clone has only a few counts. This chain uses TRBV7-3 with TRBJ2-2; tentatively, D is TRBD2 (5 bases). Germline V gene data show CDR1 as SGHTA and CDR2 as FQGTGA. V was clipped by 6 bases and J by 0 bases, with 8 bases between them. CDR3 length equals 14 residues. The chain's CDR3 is CASRRAANTGELFF. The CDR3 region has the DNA TGTGCCAGCAGGCGGGCAGCGAACACCGGGGAGCTGTTTTTT.

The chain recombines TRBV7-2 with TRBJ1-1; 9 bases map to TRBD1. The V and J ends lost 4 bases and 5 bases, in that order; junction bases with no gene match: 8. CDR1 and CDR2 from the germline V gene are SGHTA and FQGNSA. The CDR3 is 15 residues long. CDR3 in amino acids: CASSYLTGGGTEAFF. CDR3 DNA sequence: TGTGCCAGCAGCTACCTGACAGGGGGGGGGACTGAAGCTTTCTTT. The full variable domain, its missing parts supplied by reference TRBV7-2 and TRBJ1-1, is GAGVSQSPSNKVTEKGKDVELRCDPISGHTALYWYRQSLGQGLEFLIYFQGNSAPDKSGLPSDRFSAERTGGSVSTLTIQRTQQEDSAVYLCASSYLTGGGTEAFFGQGTRLTVV.

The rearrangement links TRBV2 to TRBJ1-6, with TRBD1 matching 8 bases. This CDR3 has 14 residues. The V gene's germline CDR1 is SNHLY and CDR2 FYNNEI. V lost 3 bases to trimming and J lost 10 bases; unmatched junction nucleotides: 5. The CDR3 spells CASSDGTGRSPLHF. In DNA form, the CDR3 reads TGTGCCAGCAGTGACGGGACAGGTCGGTCACCCCTCCACTTT.

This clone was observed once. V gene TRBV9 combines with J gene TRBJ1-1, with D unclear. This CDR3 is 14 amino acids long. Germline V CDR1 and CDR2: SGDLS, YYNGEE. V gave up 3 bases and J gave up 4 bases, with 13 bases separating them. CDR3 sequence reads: CASSAGPTSTEAFF. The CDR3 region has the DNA TGTGCCAGCAGCGCAGGTCCTACGTCCACTGAAGCTTTCTTT.

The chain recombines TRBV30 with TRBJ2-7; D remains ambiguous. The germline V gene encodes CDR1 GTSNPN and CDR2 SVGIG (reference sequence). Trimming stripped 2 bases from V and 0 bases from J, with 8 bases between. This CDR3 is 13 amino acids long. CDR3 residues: CAWSLGSSYEQYF. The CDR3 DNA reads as TGTGCCTGGAGTTTGGGCAGCTCCTACGAGCAGTACTTC.

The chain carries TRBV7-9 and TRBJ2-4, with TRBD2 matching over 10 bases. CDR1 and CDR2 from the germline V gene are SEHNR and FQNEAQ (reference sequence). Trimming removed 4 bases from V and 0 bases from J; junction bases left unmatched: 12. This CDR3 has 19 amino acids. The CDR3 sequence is CASSSVSWTSGVAKNIQYF. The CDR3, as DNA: TGTGCCAGCAGCTCCGTTTCCTGGACTAGCGGAGTAGCCAAAAACATTCAGTACTTC.

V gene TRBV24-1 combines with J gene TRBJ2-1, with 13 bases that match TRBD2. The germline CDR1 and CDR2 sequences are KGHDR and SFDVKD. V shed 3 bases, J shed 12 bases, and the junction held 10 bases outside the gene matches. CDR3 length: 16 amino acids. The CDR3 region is CATSDRTGLAGTGQFF. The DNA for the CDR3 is TGTGCCACCAGTGATCGTACGGGACTAGCGGGGACGGGGCAGTTCTTC.

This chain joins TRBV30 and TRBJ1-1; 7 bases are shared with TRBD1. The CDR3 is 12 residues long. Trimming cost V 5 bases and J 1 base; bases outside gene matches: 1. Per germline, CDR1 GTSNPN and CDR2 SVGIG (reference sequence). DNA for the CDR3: TGTGCCTGGGGACAGGAGAACACTGAAGCTTTCTTT. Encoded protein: CAWGQENTEAFF.

The CDR3 region is CASSRNGVGTEAFF. CDR3 coding DNA: TGTGCCAGTAGTAGGAACGGGGTGGGGACTGAAGCTTTCTTT. The chain is built from TRBV19 and TRBJ1-1; no clear D. The CDR3 has 14 amino acids. With 4 bases removed from V and 5 bases from J, the gap between germline ends came to 14 bases. CDR1 is LNHDA, CDR2 SQIVND, per germline (reference sequence).

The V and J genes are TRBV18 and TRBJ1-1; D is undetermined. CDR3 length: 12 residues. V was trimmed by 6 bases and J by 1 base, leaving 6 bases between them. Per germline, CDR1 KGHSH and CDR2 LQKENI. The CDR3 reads CASSSGNTEAFF. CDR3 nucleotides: TGTGCCAGCTCGTCGGGGAACACTGAAGCTTTCTTT.

CDR3 protein: CASSAQGTNTEAFF. The DNA for the CDR3 is TGTGCCAGCAGCGCTCAGGGGACGAACACTGAAGCTTTCTTT. J is TRBJ1-1 and V is TRBV7-9; D possibly corresponds to TRBD1 (6 bases). Looked up from germline, CDR1 is SEHNR and CDR2 is FQNEAQ (reference sequence). Between the trimmed V and J ends, which lost 5 bases and 1 base, there was a span of 11 bases. The CDR3 is made up of 14 amino acids.

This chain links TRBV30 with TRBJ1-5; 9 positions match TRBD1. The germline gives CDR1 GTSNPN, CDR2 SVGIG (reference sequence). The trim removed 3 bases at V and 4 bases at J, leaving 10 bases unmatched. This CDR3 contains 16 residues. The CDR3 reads CAWRQKGTGKNQPQHF. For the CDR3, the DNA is TGTGCCTGGAGACAAAAAGGGACAGGGAAAAATCAGCCCCAGCATTTT.

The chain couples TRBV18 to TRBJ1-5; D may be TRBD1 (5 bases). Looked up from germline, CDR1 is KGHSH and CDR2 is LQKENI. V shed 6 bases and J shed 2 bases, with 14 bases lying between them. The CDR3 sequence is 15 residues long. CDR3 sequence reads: CASSLGRGGNQPQHF. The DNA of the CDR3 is TGTGCCAGCTCCCTGGGGAGGGGTGGCAATCAGCCCCAGCATTTT.

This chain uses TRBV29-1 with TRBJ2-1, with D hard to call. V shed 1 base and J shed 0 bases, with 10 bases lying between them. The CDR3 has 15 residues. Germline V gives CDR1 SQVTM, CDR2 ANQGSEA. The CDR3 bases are TGCAGCGTTGAAGGCGAGAGTCGCTCCTACAATGAGCAGTTCTTC. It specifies CSVEGESRSYNEQFF.

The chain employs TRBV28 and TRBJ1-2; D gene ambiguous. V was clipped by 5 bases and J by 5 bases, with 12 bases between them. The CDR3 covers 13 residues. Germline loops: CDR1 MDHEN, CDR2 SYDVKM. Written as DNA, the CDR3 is TGTGCCAGCAGTGCCACAGCGGAGTATGGCTACACCTTC. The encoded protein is CASSATAEYGYTF.

DNA of the CDR3: TGTGCCAGCAGCCGAGGGGCGGGAAATGATCAGCCCCAGCATTTT. Translated, it gives CASSRGAGNDQPQHF. The chain combines TRBV6-6 with TRBJ1-5; TRBD1 is a possible D gene (5 bases). The germline CDR1 and CDR2 sequences are MNHNY and SVGAGI (reference sequence). CDR3 size: 15 residues. V shed 6 bases and J shed 5 bases, with 17 bases lying between them.

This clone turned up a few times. The CDR3 is CASGRGRGGDTQYF. In DNA, the CDR3 is TGTGCCAGCGGACGGGGGAGGGGGGGTGATACGCAGTATTTT. The genes are TRBV5-4 and TRBJ2-3, with D maybe TRBD2 (7 bases). The CDR3 covers 14 residues. The V gene lost 7 bases and the J gene lost 6 bases, with 18 bases spanning the gap. Germline loops: CDR1 SGHNT, CDR2 YYREEE (reference sequence).

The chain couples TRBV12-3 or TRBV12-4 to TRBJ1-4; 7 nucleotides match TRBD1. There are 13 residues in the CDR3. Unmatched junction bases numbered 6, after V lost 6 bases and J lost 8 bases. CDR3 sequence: CASRGDRDEKLFF. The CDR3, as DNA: TGTGCCAGCAGGGGAGACAGGGACGAAAAACTGTTTTTT.

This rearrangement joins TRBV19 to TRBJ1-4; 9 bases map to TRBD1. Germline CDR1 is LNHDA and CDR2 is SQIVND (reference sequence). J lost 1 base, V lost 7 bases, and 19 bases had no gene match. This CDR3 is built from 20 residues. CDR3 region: CASTPKSPGQGRETNEKLFF. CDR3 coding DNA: TGTGCCAGTACCCCCAAGTCACCGGGACAGGGACGAGAAACTAATGAAAAACTGTTTTTT.

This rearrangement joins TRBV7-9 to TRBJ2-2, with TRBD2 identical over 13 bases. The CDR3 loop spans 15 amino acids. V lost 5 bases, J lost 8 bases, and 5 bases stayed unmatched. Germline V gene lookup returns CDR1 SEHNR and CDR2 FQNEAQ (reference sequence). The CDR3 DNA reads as TGTGCCAGCAGCCTCCGACTAGCGGGAGGTGGGGAGCTGTTTTTT. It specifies CASSLRLAGGGELFF.

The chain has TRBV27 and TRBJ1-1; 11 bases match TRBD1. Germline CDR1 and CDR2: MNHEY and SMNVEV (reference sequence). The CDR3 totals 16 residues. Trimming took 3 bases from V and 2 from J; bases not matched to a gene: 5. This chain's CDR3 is CASSLLGTGGNTEAFF. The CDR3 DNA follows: TGTGCCAGCAGTTTGTTGGGGACAGGGGGTAACACTGAAGCTTTCTTT.

In DNA, the CDR3 is TGTGCCAGCACAGAGCGGGACCAAGAGACCCAGTACTTC. Translated, it gives CASTERDQETQYF. The chain recombines TRBV6-5 with TRBJ2-5; TRBD2 is a possible D gene (6 bases). The germline V gene encodes CDR1 MNHEY and CDR2 SVGAGI. The CDR3 consists of 13 residues. V lost 7 bases to trimming and J lost 0 bases, with 9 bases between them.

CDR3: CSASDRAEQYF. The CDR3 DNA is TGCAGTGCTAGCGACAGGGCCGAGCAGTACTTC. The chain couples TRBV20-1 to TRBJ2-7; 7 bases match TRBD1. The CDR3 is 11 residues long. Germline V lookup: CDR1 DFQATT, CDR2 SNEGSKA (reference sequence). V shed 3 bases and J 6 bases; nucleotides not matched to a gene: 2.

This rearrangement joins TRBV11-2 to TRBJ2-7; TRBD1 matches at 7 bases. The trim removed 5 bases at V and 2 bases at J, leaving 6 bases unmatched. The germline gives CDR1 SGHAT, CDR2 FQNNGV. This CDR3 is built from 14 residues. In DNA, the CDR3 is TGTGCCAGCAGCCGCACAGGGGTGGCCTACGAGCAGTACTTC. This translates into CASSRTGVAYEQYF.

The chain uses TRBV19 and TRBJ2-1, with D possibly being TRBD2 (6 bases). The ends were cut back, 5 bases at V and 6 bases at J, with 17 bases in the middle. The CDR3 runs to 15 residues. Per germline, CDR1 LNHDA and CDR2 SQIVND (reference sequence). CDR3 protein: CASSSGGDVGNEQFF. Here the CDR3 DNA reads TGTGCCAGTAGTTCGGGCGGGGACGTGGGCAATGAGCAGTTCTTC.

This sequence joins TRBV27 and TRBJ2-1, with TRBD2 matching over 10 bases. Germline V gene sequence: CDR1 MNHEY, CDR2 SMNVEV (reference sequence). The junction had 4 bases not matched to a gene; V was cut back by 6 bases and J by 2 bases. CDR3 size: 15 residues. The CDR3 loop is CASRPAGGAYNEQFF. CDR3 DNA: TGTGCCAGCAGGCCAGCGGGGGGGGCCTACAATGAGCAGTTCTTC.

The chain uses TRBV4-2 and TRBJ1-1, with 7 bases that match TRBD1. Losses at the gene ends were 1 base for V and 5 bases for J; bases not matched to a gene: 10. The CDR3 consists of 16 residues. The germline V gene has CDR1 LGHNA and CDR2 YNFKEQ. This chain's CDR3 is CASSQALENRGTEAFF. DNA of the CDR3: TGTGCCAGCAGCCAAGCCCTCGAAAACAGGGGAACTGAAGCTTTCTTT.

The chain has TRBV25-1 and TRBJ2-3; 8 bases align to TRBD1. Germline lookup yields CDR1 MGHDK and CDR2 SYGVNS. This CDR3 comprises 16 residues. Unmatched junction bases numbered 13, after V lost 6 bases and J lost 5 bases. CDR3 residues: CASRGPYLQGEDTQYF. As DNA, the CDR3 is TGTGCCAGCAGGGGACCGTACCTACAGGGGGAAGATACGCAGTATTTT.

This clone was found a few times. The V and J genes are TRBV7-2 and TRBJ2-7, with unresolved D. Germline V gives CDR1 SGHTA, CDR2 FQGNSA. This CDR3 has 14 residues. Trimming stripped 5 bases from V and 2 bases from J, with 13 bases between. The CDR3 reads CASSPSIVTYEQYF. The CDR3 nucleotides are TGTGCCAGCAGCCCCTCTATAGTTACCTACGAGCAGTACTTC. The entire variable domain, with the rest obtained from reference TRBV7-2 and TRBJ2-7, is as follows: GAGVSQSPSNKVTEKGKDVELRCDPISGHTALYWYRQSLGQGLEFLIYFQGNSAPDKSGLPSDRFSAERTGGSVSTLTIQRTQQEDSAVYLCASSPSIVTYEQYFGPGTRLTVT.